This is a list of T cell receptor beta chains from one sample in a study of vaccination effects on CD4 cells after COVID-19. For these TCRs, the target antigens are not known. Produced via immunoSEQ multiplex PCR; TCRdb's table is partial and in-frame only. The sample contains about 38,000 clones, about four fifths of which appear only once. The material sequenced was CD4+ T cells from PBMCs cultured without peptide, taken before COVID-19 vaccination. These receptors originate from a human donor who received a COVID-19 vaccine. Both conserved end residues are part of each CDR3. A D gene is named only where the DNA matches it firmly. Expanded clones get a size class; other rows say once, few or many, or leave the size out.

d_call | j_call | clone_size | v_call | cdr3_aa | cdr3_nt
TRBD2 | TRBJ2-3 | once | TRBV24-1 | CATPRELAGGTLDTQYF | TGTGCCACCCCGCGGGAACTAGCGGGGGGTACACTAGATACGCAGTATTTT
- | TRBJ2-3 | once | TRBV9 | CASSVGGSDTQYF | TGTGCCAGCAGCGTAGGAGGATCAGATACGCAGTATTTT
- | TRBJ1-2 | - | TRBV5-1 | CASSLGEGRANYGYTF | TGCGCCAGCAGCTTGGGTGAAGGGAGGGCGAACTATGGCTACACCTTC
- | TRBJ1-2 | - | TRBV29-1 | CSVEVLGGWSGYTF | TGCAGCGTTGAAGTGCTCGGGGGCTGGAGTGGCTACACCTTC
- | TRBJ2-2 | - | TRBV6-4 | CASSVDRVTGELFF | TGTGCCAGCAGTGTCGACCGCGTCACCGGGGAGCTGTTTTTT
- | TRBJ2-1 | - | TRBV6-6 | CASSYSTAYNEQFF | TGTGCCAGCAGTTACTCAACAGCTTACAATGAGCAGTTCTTC
- | TRBJ2-5 | - | TRBV25-1 | CASSARETQYF | TGTGCCAGCAGTGCACGAGAGACCCAGTACTTC
- | TRBJ2-3 | - | TRBV10-3 | CAISESLDAQYF | TGTGCCATCAGTGAGTCTCTAGATGCGCAGTATTTT
- | TRBJ2-5 | - | TRBV5-1 | CASSLVTGAGYQETQYF | TGCGCCAGCAGCTTGGTCACAGGGGCGGGATACCAAGAGACCCAGTACTTC
TRBD2 | TRBJ2-3 | - | TRBV24-1 | CATSDPSGEWGTDTQYF | TGTGCCACCAGTGACCCTAGCGGGGAGTGGGGCACAGATACGCAGTATTTT
- | TRBJ1-2 | - | TRBV3-1/TRBV3-2 | CASSGPFYGYTF | TGTGCCAGCAGCGGGCCATTCTATGGCTACACCTTC